This T cell receptor (beta chain) was identified during a study of blood T cell repertoires in COVID-19. CDR1 and CDR2 from the germline V gene are LGHNA and YSLEER. V was shortened by 1 base and J by 3 bases, with 6 bases between the two germline ends. The CDR3 is 13 residues long. Using immunoSEQ multiplex PCR, the repertoire was profiled, and TCRdb retains in-frame clones only, with some absent. The sample consists of fewer than 200,000 clones, roughly 82% of them appearing once. This sequence was found in an older woman with acute COVID-19. Sequencing was done on a sample of PBMCs or T cells enriched from blood (not recorded which). The chain employs TRBV4-3 and TRBJ1-2; the D is unclear. This chain's CDR3 is CASSQAGYYGYTF. Written as DNA, the CDR3 is TGCGCCAGCAGCCAAGCGGGGTACTATGGCTACACCTTC.